This section outlines one TCR beta chain sequence together with its context. The antigen remains undetermined. Relative to the germline gene, one junction end is altered; a read error may explain this. This sample was included in a study of response to subunit inactivated influenza vaccine. The CDR3 extends over 17 amino acids. Looked up from germline, CDR1 is MNHNS and CDR2 is SASEGT. Findings and caveats of the study: Only a handful of new T cells, the authors suggested, are recruited with each seasonal influenza vaccination.

TCRdb reprocessed the RT-PCR reads via MiXCR and lists one record per CDR3 protein. Altogether over 800,000 distinct CDR3 sequences are present, around 21% being singletons, with the ten largest covering about a tenth. The source was PBMCs from blood, collected about 5 days after vaccination. The sequence derives from a man aged 50 or older who received an inactivated influenza vaccine. The chain carries TRBV6-1 and TRBJ2-1; maybe TRBD1 (6 bases). CDR3 region: CASSVNVRDTYYNDQFF. CDR3 DNA sequence: TGTGCCAGCAGTGTCAATGTCCGGGACACGTACTACAATGATCAGTTCTTC.